Presented here are 13 T cell receptor beta chains from one specimen sequenced in a study of siplizumab effects on memory and regulatory T cells. Sequencing used immunoSEQ multiplex PCR; TCRdb keeps in-frame clones, though not all of them. Of about 64,000 clones listed, around 96% are singletons. Sequencing input: naive CD8+ T cells sorted from blood. Source of these receptors: a human donor in good health.

This chain connects TRBV9 to TRBJ2-3, with 7 bases lining up with TRBD1. The CDR3 runs 14 residues. Germline CDR1 SGDLS, CDR2 YYNGEE. Trimming at V came to 0 bases and at J to 4 bases, leaving 2 bases not matched to a gene. Here the CDR3 reads CASSVEGGPDTQYF. The DNA of the CDR3 is TGTGCCAGCAGCGTAGAAGGGGGCCCAGATACGCAGTATTTT.

V and J are TRBV7-9 and TRBJ2-3; 12 bases fit TRBD2. The CDR3 totals 16 residues. In germline, CDR1 is SEHNR, CDR2 FQNEAQ (reference sequence). After removal of 5 bases from V and 3 bases from J, the junction contained 6 bases not matched to a gene. The CDR3 spells CASSPGLAGQTDTQYF. CDR3 in DNA: TGTGCCAGCAGCCCCGGACTAGCGGGACAAACAGATACGCAGTATTTT.

V is TRBV29-1 and J is TRBJ2-6; TRBD1 aligns across 11 bases. V lost 5 bases to trimming and J lost 2 bases; unmatched junction nucleotides: 8. This CDR3 has 17 amino acids. Per the germline V gene, CDR1 is SQVTM and CDR2 is ANQGSEA. CDR3 bases: TGCAGCGTTCTGTTCGGGACAGGGGGTGCTGGGGCCAACGTCCTGACTTTC. This codes for CSVLFGTGGAGANVLTF. The full variable domain, its missing parts supplied by reference TRBV29-1 and TRBJ2-6, is SAVISQKPSRDICQRGTSLTIQCQVDSQVTMMFWYRQQPGQSLTLIATANQGSEATYESGFVIDKFPISRPNLTFSTLTVSNMSPEDSSIYLCSVLFGTGGAGANVLTFGAGSRLTVL.

The CDR3 sequence: CASSFQGQWYEQYF. CDR3 nucleotides: TGTGCCAGCAGCTTTCAGGGTCAATGGTACGAGCAGTACTTC. The genes are TRBV7-9 and TRBJ2-7; tentatively, D is TRBD1 (5 bases). CDR3 length: 14 amino acids. Germline V gene data show CDR1 as SEHNR and CDR2 as FQNEAQ (reference sequence). V lost 3 bases and J lost 4, with 13 bases in between.

The chain couples TRBV9 to TRBJ1-2; D unresolved. V was shortened by 1 base and J by 8 bases, with 6 bases between the two germline ends. CDR1 is SGDLS and CDR2 is YYNGEE in the germline V gene. The length of the CDR3 is 11 residues. For the CDR3, the DNA is TGTGCCAGCAGCGTACCGGGGGGCTACACCTTC. Translated, it gives CASSVPGGYTF.

The V gene is TRBV6-6, the J gene TRBJ1-4; 7 nucleotides align to TRBD1. The junction had 3 bases not matched to a gene; V was cut back by 1 base and J by 1 base. The CDR3 covers 16 residues. Germline-derived CDR1 and CDR2 are MNHNY and SVGAGI (reference sequence). CDR3 sequence: CASSYYSGGTNEKLFF. The CDR3 nucleotides read TGTGCCAGCAGTTACTACTCAGGGGGAACTAATGAAAAACTGTTTTTT.

The gene calls are TRBV7-9 and TRBJ1-5, with D uncertain. The V end lost 1 base, the J end lost 1 base, and 11 bases lay between the germline ends. The CDR3 extends over 16 amino acids. CDR1 is SEHNR and CDR2 is FQNEAQ in the germline V gene (reference sequence). The CDR3 DNA reads as TGTGCCAGCAGCTTAGAAGGGAATGAGAGCAATCAGCCCCAGCATTTT. Amino acid sequence: CASSLEGNESNQPQHF.

A single count supports this clone. V gene TRBV15 combines with J gene TRBJ2-3, with 8 bases matching TRBD2. The junction had 9 bases not matched to a gene; V was cut back by 4 bases and J by 6 bases. Germline values: CDR1 LNHNV, CDR2 YYDKDF (reference sequence). The CDR3 extends over 15 amino acids. The DNA for the CDR3 is TGTGCCACCAGCAAGCCAGCGGGGGTTCCCGATACGCAGTATTTT. It codes for CATSKPAGVPDTQYF.

The gene calls are TRBV15 and TRBJ2-7; 10 nucleotides line up with TRBD1. The CDR3 contains 17 residues. The V and J ends lost 4 bases and 0 bases, in that order; junction bases with no gene match: 9. CDR1 is LNHNV and CDR2 is YYDKDF in the germline V gene (reference sequence). The CDR3 DNA reads TGTGCCACCAGCACCCCCGGAGGGGACAGGGGCTCCTACGAGCAGTACTTC. It codes for CATSTPGGDRGSYEQYF.

This sequence joins TRBV9 and TRBJ2-1, with TRBD2 matching over 8 bases. This CDR3 is built from 18 residues. The J segment lost 0 bases and the V segment lost 1 base, leaving 9 bases of the junction unmatched. Germline-derived CDR1 and CDR2 are SGDLS and YYNGEE. The CDR3 reads CASSVNSGNPSSYNEQFF. CDR3 DNA: TGTGCCAGCAGCGTAAATAGCGGGAACCCGAGCTCCTACAATGAGCAGTTCTTC.

This chain links TRBV7-8 with TRBJ2-3, with D perhaps TRBD1 or TRBD2 (5 bases each). Trimming took off 5 bases at V and 6 bases at J, with 18 bases between the two ends. This CDR3 has 15 amino acids. Germline V gene data show CDR1 as SGHVS and CDR2 as FQNEAQ. The CDR3 DNA is TGTGCCAGCAGCCCGGGACCCTTGTCTTACGATACGCAGTATTTT. This sequence encodes CASSPGPLSYDTQYF.

The V call is TRBV19, the J call TRBJ1-6; D may be TRBD1 (5 bases). V lost 3 bases and J 6 bases, leaving 12 bases between the germline ends. Per germline, CDR1 LNHDA and CDR2 SQIVND (reference sequence). This CDR3 has 15 amino acids. The CDR3 region is CASSIGTEGNSPLHF. CDR3 nucleotide sequence: TGTGCCAGTAGTATCGGGACCGAAGGTAATTCACCCCTCCACTTT.

V is TRBV4-1 and J is TRBJ1-3, with 7 nucleotides matching TRBD1. The CDR3 spans 18 residues. The V and J ends lost 0 bases and 0 bases, in that order; junction bases with no gene match: 8. Germline V gene sequence: CDR1 MGHRA, CDR2 YSYEKL. The CDR3 DNA reads as TGCGCCAGCAGCCAAGATACACAGGGGATGACCTCTGGAAACACCATATATTTT. Protein product: CASSQDTQGMTSGNTIYF.